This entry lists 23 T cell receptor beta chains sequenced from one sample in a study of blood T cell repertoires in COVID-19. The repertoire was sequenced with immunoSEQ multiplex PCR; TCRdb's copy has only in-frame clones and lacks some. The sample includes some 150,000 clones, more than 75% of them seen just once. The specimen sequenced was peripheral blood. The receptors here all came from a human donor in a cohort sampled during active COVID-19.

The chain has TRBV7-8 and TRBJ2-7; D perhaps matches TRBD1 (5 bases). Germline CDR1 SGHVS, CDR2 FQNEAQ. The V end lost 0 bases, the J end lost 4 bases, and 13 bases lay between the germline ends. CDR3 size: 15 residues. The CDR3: CASSLAVQGRYEQYF. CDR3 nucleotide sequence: TGTGCCAGCAGCTTAGCGGTGCAGGGTAGGTACGAGCAGTACTTC.

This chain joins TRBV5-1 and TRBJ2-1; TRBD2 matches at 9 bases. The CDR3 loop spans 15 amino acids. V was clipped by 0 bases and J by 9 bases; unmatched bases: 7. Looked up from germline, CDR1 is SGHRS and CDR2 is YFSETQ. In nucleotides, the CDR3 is TGCGCCAGCAGCTTGGAGGGGCGGGAGGGGTTTGAGCAGTTCTTC. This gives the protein CASSLEGREGFEQFF. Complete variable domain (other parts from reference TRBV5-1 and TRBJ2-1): KAGVTQTPRYLIKTRGQQVTLSCSPISGHRSVSWYQQTPGQGLQFLFEYFSETQRNKGNFPGRFSGRQFSNSRSEMNVSTLELGDSALYLCASSLEGREGFEQFFGPGTRLTVL.

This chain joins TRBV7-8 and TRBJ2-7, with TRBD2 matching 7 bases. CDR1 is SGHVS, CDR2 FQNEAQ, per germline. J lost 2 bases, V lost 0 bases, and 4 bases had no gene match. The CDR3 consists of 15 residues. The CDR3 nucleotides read TGTGCCAGCAGCTTAGCGCGGGAGAGGACCTACGAGCAGTACGTC. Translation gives CASSLARERTYEQYV.

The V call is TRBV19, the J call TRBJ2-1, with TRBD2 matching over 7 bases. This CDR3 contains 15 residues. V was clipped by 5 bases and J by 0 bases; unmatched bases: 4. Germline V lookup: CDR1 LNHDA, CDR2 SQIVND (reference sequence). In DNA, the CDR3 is TGTGCCAGTAGTGTTCTAGCGGACTCCTACAATGAGCAGTTCTTC. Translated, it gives CASSVLADSYNEQFF. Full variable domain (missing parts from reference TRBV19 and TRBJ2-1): DGGITQSPKYLFRKEGQNVTLSCEQNLNHDAMYWYRQDPGQGLRLIYYSQIVNDFQKGDIAEGYSVSREKKESFPLTVTSAQKNPTAFYLCASSVLADSYNEQFFGPGTRLTVL.

CDR3 protein: CASSYSGQGSREQYF. The CDR3 coding sequence is TGTGCCAGCAGTTACTCGGGACAGGGTTCAAGGGAGCAGTACTTC. J is TRBJ2-7 and V is TRBV6-5, with 9 bases lining up with TRBD1. Per the germline V gene, CDR1 is MNHEY and CDR2 is SVGAGI. The CDR3 runs to 15 residues. The trim removed 0 bases at V and 7 bases at J, leaving 7 bases unmatched.

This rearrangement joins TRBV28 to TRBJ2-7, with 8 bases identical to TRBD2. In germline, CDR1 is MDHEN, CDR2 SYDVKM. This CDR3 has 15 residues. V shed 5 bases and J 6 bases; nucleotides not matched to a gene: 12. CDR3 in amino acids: CASSPPGFSGTEQYV. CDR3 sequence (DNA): TGTGCCAGCAGTCCCCCGGGTTTTAGCGGGACCGAGCAGTACGTC.

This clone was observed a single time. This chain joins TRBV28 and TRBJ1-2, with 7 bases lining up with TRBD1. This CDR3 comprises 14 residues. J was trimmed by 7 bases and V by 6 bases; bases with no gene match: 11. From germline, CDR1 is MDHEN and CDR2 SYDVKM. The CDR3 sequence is CASRTQGLLSGYTF. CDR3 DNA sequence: TGTGCCAGCAGAACACAGGGGCTTCTGAGTGGCTACACCTTC.

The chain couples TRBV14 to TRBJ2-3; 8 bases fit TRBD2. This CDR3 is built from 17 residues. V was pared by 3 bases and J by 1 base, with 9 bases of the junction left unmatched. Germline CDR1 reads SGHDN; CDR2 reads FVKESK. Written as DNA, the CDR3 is TGTGCCAGCAGCCATACGAGGGCGGGGGGCGGCACAGATACGCAGTATTTT. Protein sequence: CASSHTRAGGGTDTQYF.

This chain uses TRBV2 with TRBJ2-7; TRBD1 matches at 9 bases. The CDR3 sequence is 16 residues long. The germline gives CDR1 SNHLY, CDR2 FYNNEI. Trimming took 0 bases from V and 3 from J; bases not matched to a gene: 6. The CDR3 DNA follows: TGTGCCAGCAGTGAAGCGCTCGGGACAGGGATCTACGAGCAGTACGTC. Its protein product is CASSEALGTGIYEQYV.

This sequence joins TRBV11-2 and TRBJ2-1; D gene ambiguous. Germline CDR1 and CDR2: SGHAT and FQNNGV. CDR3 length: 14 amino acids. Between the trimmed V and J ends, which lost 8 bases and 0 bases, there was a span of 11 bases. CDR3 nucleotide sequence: TGTGCCAGCGGGTTACAGAGCTCCTACAATGAGCAGTTCTTC. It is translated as CASGLQSSYNEQFF.

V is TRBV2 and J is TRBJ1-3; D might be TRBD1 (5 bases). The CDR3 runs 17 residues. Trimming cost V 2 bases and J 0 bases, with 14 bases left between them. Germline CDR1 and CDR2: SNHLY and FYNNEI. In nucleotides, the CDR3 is TGTGCCAGCAGTGAATGGGGGGTGAGGGGCTCTGGAAACACCATATATTTT. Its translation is CASSEWGVRGSGNTIYF.

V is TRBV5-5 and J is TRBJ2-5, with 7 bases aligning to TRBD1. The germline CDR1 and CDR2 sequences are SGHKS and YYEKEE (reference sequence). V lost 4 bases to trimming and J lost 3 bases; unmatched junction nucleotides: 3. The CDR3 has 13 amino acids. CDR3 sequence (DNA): TGTGCCAGCAGCCTAGACAGGGAAGAGACCCAGTACTTC. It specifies CASSLDREETQYF.

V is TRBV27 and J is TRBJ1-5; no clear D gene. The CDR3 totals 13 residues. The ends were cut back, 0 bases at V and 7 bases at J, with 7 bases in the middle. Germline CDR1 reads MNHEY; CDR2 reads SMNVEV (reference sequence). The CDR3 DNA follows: TGTGCCAGCAGTTTATCACATTCCCAGCCCCAGCATTTT. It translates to CASSLSHSQPQHF.

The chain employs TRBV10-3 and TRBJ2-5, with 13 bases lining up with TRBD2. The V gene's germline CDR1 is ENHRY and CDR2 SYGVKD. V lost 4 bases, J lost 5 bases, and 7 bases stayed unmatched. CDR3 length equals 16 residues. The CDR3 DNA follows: TGTGCCATCAGTGGACTAGCGGGAGGCTTAAGGGAGACCCAGTACTTC. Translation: CAISGLAGGLRETQYF.

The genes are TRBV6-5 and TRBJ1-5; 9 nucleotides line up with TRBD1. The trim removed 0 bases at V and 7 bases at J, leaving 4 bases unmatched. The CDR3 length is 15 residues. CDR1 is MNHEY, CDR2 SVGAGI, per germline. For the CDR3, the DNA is TGTGCCAGCAGTTACTCTCGACAGGGGGGGCAGCCCCAGCATTTT. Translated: CASSYSRQGGQPQHF.

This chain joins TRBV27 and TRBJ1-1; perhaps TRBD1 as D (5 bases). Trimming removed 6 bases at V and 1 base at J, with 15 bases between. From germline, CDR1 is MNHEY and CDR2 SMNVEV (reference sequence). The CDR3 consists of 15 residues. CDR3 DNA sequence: TGTGCCAGCAGCTCACTCCAGGGATGGAACACTGAAGCTTTCTTT. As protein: CASSSLQGWNTEAFF.

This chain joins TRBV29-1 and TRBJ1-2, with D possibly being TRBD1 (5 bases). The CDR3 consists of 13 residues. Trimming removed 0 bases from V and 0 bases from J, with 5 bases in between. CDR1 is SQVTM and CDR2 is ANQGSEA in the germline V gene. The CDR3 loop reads CSVEEDTNYGYTF. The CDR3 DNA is TGCAGCGTTGAAGAGGACACTAACTATGGCTACACCTTC.

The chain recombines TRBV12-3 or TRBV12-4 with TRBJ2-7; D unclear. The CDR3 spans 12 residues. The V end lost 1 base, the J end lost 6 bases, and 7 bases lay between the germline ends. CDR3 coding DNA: TGTGCCAGCAGTTTAGGCAGGTCCGAGCAGTACTTC. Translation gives CASSLGRSEQYF.

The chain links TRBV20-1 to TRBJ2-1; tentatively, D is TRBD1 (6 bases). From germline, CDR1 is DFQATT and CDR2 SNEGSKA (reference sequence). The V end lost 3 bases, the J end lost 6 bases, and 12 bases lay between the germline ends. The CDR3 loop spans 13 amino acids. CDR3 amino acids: CSASQIQGNEQFF. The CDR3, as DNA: TGCAGTGCTAGTCAAATACAGGGCAATGAGCAGTTCTTC.

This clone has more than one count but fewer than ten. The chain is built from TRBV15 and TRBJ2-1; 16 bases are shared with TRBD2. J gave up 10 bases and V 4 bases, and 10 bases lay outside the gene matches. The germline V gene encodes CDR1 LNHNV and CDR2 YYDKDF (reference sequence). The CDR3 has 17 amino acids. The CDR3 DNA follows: TGTGCCACCAGCACGGGACTAGCGGGAGGGCCAGGGCAGGAGCAGTTCTTC. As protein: CATSTGLAGGPGQEQFF.

The CDR3 loop is CASSEGLAGDEQYV. CDR3 nucleotides: TGTGCCAGCAGTGAAGGCCTAGCGGGAGACGAGCAGTACGTC. The J gene is TRBJ2-7, the V gene TRBV2; 10 positions match TRBD2. Germline CDR1 and CDR2: SNHLY and FYNNEI. J gave up 5 bases and V 1 base, and 2 bases lay outside the gene matches. The CDR3 spans 14 residues.

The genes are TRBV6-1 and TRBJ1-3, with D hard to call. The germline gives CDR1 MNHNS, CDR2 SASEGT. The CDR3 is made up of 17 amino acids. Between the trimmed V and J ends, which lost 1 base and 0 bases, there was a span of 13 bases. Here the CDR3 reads CASSEEIGDDSGNTIYF. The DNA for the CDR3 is TGTGCCAGCAGTGAAGAGATTGGAGACGACTCTGGAAACACCATATATTTT.

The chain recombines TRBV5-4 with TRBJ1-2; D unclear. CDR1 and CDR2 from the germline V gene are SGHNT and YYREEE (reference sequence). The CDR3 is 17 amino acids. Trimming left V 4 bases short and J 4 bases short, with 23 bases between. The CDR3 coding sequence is TGTGCCAGCAGCCAATACGGGGTGGGAGGGAAGATCTATGGCTACACCTTC. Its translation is CASSQYGVGGKIYGYTF.